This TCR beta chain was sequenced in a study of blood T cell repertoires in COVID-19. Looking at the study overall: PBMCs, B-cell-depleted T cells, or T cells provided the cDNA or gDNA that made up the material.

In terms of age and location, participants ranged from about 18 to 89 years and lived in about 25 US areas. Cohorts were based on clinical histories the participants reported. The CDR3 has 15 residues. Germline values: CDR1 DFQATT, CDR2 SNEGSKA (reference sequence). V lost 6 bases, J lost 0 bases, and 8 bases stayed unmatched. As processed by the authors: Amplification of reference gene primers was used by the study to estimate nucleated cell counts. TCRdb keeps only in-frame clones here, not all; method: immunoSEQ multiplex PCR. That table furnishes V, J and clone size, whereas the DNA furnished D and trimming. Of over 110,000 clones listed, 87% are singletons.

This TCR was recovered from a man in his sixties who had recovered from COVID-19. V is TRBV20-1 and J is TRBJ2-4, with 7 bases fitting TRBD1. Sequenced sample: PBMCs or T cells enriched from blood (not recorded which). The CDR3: CSASWQGEAKNIQYF. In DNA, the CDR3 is TGCAGTGCGAGTTGGCAGGGGGAAGCCAAAAACATTCAGTACTTC.